This T cell receptor (beta chain) was profiled in a study of T cell responses to AZD1222 COVID-19 vaccine. With regard to this clone: The antigen remains undetermined.

Second-dose intervals near 4 or 12 weeks were combined. Germline values: CDR1 SGHRS, CDR2 YFSETQ. Unmatched junction bases numbered 3, after V lost 4 bases and J lost 7 bases. This CDR3 has 12 amino acids. Study outcomes and limitations: Mostly white British, mostly female donors; authors suggested clonal diversity may be underestimated. Spike-wide vaccine-associated CD4 TCRs dominated at 160-218 and 743-854. When two AZD1222 doses had been given, Spike-specific TCR breadth and depth rose.

The repertoire was sequenced with immunoSEQ multiplex PCR; TCRdb's copy has only in-frame clones and lacks some. Of more than 95,000 clones in the sample, 65% to 90% are singletons; the top ten hold about 25%. The gene calls are TRBV5-1 and TRBJ1-2; 8 bases align to TRBD1. This sequence was found in an adult who received the AZD1222 COVID-19 vaccine. Sequences were derived from peripheral blood, sampled 28 days after the second AZD1222 dose. CDR3 amino acids: CASSRDRLGYTF. The CDR3 DNA sequence: TGCGCCAGCAGCCGGGACAGGCTTGGCTACACCTTC.